The T cell receptor (beta chain) under discussion was sequenced for a study of blood T cell repertoires in COVID-19. Study context: Sites in the United States, Italy and Spain provided acute and convalescent COVID-19 samples. Sample material is recorded as cDNA or gDNA derived from T cells, B-cell-depleted T cells, or PBMCs.

The CDR3 consists of 13 residues. J gave up 5 bases and V 6 bases, and 6 bases lay outside the gene matches. CDR1 and CDR2 (germline): MNHEY, SVGAGI. The data were produced by immunoSEQ multiplex PCR, yet TCRdb's version contains in-frame clones alone and is incomplete. This sample has some 120,000 clones, with more than 80% found just once. The origin of this receptor is a woman aged 60-75 years with acute or convalescent COVID-19. Sequenced sample: peripheral blood. This chain uses TRBV6-5 with TRBJ2-7, with 8 bases that match TRBD1. The CDR3 loop reads CASSDDRGHEQYF. The CDR3 bases are TGTGCCAGCAGCGATGACAGGGGACACGAGCAGTACTTC.